This TCR beta chain was sequenced in a study of blood T cell repertoires in COVID-19 (dated by TCRdb to 2019 to 2021). Describing the broader study: Collaborator samples came from the United States, Italy and Spain and covered acute and convalescent phases of COVID-19. The prospective study material was composed of cDNA or gDNA derived from T cells, B-cell-depleted T cells, or PBMCs. The dataset comprised deeply sampled blood TCRbeta repertoires from subjects exposed to, actively infected with, or recovered from COVID-19. The repertoires were released in a freely available public database meant as a resource for research on the immune response to SARS-CoV-2. The samples were drawn from the first 160 participants of the ongoing ImmuneRACE study and from over 950 subjects provided by 6 global collaborators. The sample metadata nearly always contained a de-identified subject ID, COVID-19 status, age in years and sex. Where available, HLA class I and class II types were obtained from metadata supplied by the sample provider rather than from assay-based typing.

The immunoSEQ Assay, a bias-controlled multiplex PCR, was used to amplify TCRbeta CDR3 regions from genomic DNA. Under the source paper's analysis protocol: The number of nucleated cells in each sample was estimated from the amplification of reference gene primers within the assay. Sequence reads were collapsed and filtered to measure the absolute abundance of every unique TCRbeta CDR3 rearrangement. For each sample, productive Simpson clonality was calculated as the square root of Simpson's diversity index over productive rearrangements. Drawn from immuneACCESS, this table holds only the in-frame rearrangements with V and J called that TCRdb kept. Clones are partly lost; checked studies trace under half to an unresolved V gene and leave the rest unexplained. V and J calls and clone size are as listed in that table; D and trimming were resolved from the DNA. The sample table contains approximately 250,000 clones; only one count was recorded for about 81% of them. The ten largest clones capture approximately 4.3% of the sample.

There are 12 amino acids in the CDR3, from cysteine to phenylalanine inclusive. Only CDR3 DNA remains: 36 bases, in frame from the first base. Trimming takes 10 bases off V and 0 bases off J; junction bases not matched to a gene: 0. The germline V gene yields KGHDR for CDR1 and SFDVKD for CDR2. Notes on this clone: The specificity of this receptor is unknown. Within one base of it there is no much larger clone, and no base qualities were kept.

The research as a whole found: How much clinical and demographic metadata was included differed by source and by participant, and the metadata was provided uncurated.

In the prospective study, participants were about 18 to 90 years old, resided in about two dozen geographic areas of the United States, and were enrolled through a virtual design. In the prospective study, participants were assigned to cohorts based on the clinical history participants reported in a screening survey and a study questionnaire. In the prospective study, whole blood, serum and a nasopharyngeal or oropharyngeal swab were collected from each participant by mobile phlebotomists. Additional blood draws and questionnaires over a roughly two-month period could optionally be provided by prospective study participants. Before DNA extraction, prospective study blood samples were shipped either frozen or at room temperature.

The sample consisted of PBMCs or T cells enriched from blood (not recorded which). The receptor chain draws on TRBV24-1 and TRBJ1-1; TRBD1 matches 8 bases in the middle. The sequence was collected from a man aged 25 to 40 with acute COVID-19. The sequenced DNA is TGTGCCACGACAGGGGTGAACACTGAAGCTTTCTTT. Translated, it gives CATTGVNTEAFF.